This entry concerns a single T cell receptor beta chain. The sample is drawn from a study of T cells in lung cancer brain metastases. Deletions cut 7 bases from V and 8 bases from J, with 23 bases between. Per the germline V gene, CDR1 is SGHDN and CDR2 is FVKESK. The CDR3 loop spans 15 amino acids. Some clones are missing from TCRdb's copy, which holds only in-frame ones; the method was immunoSEQ multiplex PCR. Altogether some 3,000 clones are present, 85% to 90% being singletons, with the ten largest covering 9.5% to 14%. The receptor was isolated from a man aged 55 to 70 with non-small cell lung cancer. Sequencing was done on a sample of tumor tissue from the primary lung tumor. The chain is built from TRBV14 and TRBJ1-2; D is possibly TRBD1 (5 bases). For the CDR3, the DNA is TGTGCCAGCAAAAGGGTAGGAATAGGGGATGACGGCTACACCTTC. Translating it yields CASKRVGIGDDGYTF.